The present T cell receptor (beta chain) was sequenced within a study of Graves' ophthalmopathy and Graves' hyperthyroidism. Regarding the study as a whole: Discriminating ophthalmopathy from stable hyperthyroidism, a 13-signature model attained a sensitivity of under 90% and a specificity of approximately 81%.

CDR3 length: 15 amino acids. Germline CDR1 reads KGHDR; CDR2 reads SFDVKD. Trimming removed 2 bases from V and 3 bases from J, with 12 bases in between. This clonotype was recorded at least ten times. Its antigen is undetermined. Only newly diagnosed hyperthyroidism patients aged 18 to 65, with under 2 months' duration, were enrolled. Other autoimmune disease, uncontrolled infection, pregnancy and lactation led to exclusion. RNA served as the template for amplifying TCR beta CDR3 regions. RT-PCR in the first round used HTBI primers; a second-round multiplex PCR followed. One entry per CDR3 protein results from TCRdb running MiXCR on the multiplex PCR reads. The profile covers a few hundred thousand distinct CDR3 sequences, with 15% appearing a single time and approximately 7% taken by the ten largest.

Material for sequencing was peripheral blood. The chain employs TRBV24-1 and TRBJ1-2, with a tentative D call TRBD1 (6 bases). The source of this sequence is a woman between 18 and 29 years old with stable Graves' hyperthyroidism. CDR3 loop: CATSDSAGVDYGYTF. The CDR3 DNA reads TGTGCCACCAGTGATTCGGCAGGGGTGGACTATGGCTACACCTTC.